A few counts support the clone carrying this TCR beta chain. The sample is drawn from a study of T-cell reconstitution after alpha-beta-depleted transplantation in children. The CDR3 is 21 amino acids. The germline gives CDR1 SGDLS, CDR2 YYNGEE. After removal of 4 bases from V and 3 bases from J, the junction contained 20 bases not matched to a gene. The library targeted TCRbeta and was prepared with unique molecular identifiers. MiXCR was run by TCRdb on the PCR reads, yielding one entry per CDR3 protein. There are some 490,000 distinct CDR3 sequences in the sample; 9.5% to 15% occur only once, and 4.5% to 6% lies in the top ten.

The V and J genes are TRBV9 and TRBJ1-5; 12 bases map to TRBD1. Source: PBMCs from the stem cell graft donor, taken from the stem cell graft. The receptor was derived from a human donor who donated a stem cell graft to a child with combined immunodeficiency. The CDR3 loop is CASSLTSLRDRGPTDNQPQHF. In DNA form, the CDR3 reads TGTGCCAGCAGCCTGACAAGCCTCCGGGACAGGGGGCCGACGGACAATCAGCCCCAGCATTTT.